These T cell receptor beta chains were read from a single sample in a study of radiation and T cells in renal cell carcinoma. Assay used: immunoSEQ multiplex PCR; TCRdb lists only in-frame clones, some missing. The sample yields roughly 100,000 clones, about 86% seen once. The source was blood, collected from a patient whose treatment included radiotherapy and nephrectomy. The receptors come from a man in his fifties with renal cell carcinoma. CDR3s include the opening cysteine and the closing phenylalanine or tryptophan. D genes are given only for firm matches. The size entry is marked missing in some rows and otherwise reads once, few, many or a size class.

clone size	V gene	J gene	CDR3 length	D gene	CDR3 DNA	CDR3 protein
-	TRBV13	TRBJ2-7	15	-	TGTGCCAGCAGTCACACTAGCTGGAATTTCAACGAGCAGTACTTC	CASSHTSWNFNEQYF
-	TRBV27	TRBJ2-7	13	-	TGTGCCAGCAGTTTGAAGGTATCCTACGAGCAGTACTTC	CASSLKVSYEQYF
-	TRBV19	TRBJ1-2	15	TRBD1	TGTGCCAGTAGTATACCCAGGGGGCGCGGCTATGGCTACACCTTC	CASSIPRGRGYGYTF
-	TRBV5-4	TRBJ2-3	14	-	TGTGCCAGCACCCCAGGTTCGCAGGGGTCTACGCAGTATTTT	CASTPGSQGSTQYF
-	TRBV27	TRBJ1-1	19	-	TGTGCCAGCAGTCCACACAAACTAAGGGACTTGGGCGGGCAGACTGAAGCTTTCTTT	CASSPHKLRDLGGQTEAFF
-	TRBV6-5	TRBJ2-3	15	-	TGTGCCAGCAGCCCAGCTAGCCTCCTCTCAGATACGCAGTATTTT	CASSPASLLSDTQYF
-	TRBV9	TRBJ2-7	14	TRBD1	TGTGCCAGCAGCGTAGGACAGGGGTTCTACGAGCAGTACTTC	CASSVGQGFYEQYF
-	TRBV18	TRBJ2-7	14	-	TGTGCCAGCTCAAACAGGGTAAACTCCTACGAGCAGTACTTC	CASSNRVNSYEQYF
-	TRBV27	TRBJ1-2	14	TRBD1	TGTGCCAGCAGTTTTTGGCAGGGGGCCGGAGGCTACACCTTC	CASSFWQGAGGYTF
once	TRBV4-1	TRBJ2-1	18	TRBD2	TGCGCCAGCAGCCAAGATCTCACTAGCGGGCGTACGGGGGGTGAGCAGTTCTTC	CASSQDLTSGRTGGEQFF
-	TRBV7-2	TRBJ2-1	16	-	TGTGCCAGCAGCTTACGTCGGAGTCCGGCCTACAATGAGCAGTTCTTC	CASSLRRSPAYNEQFF
-	TRBV19	TRBJ1-4	14	TRBD1	TGTGCCAGTAGTCAGGGGGGTTTGAGTGAAAAACTGTTTTTT	CASSQGGLSEKLFF
-	TRBV27	TRBJ2-2	14	-	TGTGCCAGCAGTCCGTCCACCTACCGCGGGGAGCTGTTTTTT	CASSPSTYRGELFF
-	TRBV6-4	TRBJ1-1	15	-	TGTGCCAGCAGTGACCACCAGATCTTCGACAGTGAAGCTTTCTTT	CASSDHQIFDSEAFF
-	TRBV4-1	TRBJ1-5	13	-	TGCGCCAGCAGCCAAGCGACGGGGCAGCCCCAGCATTTT	CASSQATGQPQHF
-	TRBV27	TRBJ2-7	14	TRBD2	TGTGCCAGCAGCCCTCGGCGGGGGGACTACGAGCAGTACTTC	CASSPRRGDYEQYF
-	TRBV2	TRBJ1-5	15	-	TGTGCCAGCAGTGGCTTGGCCGGGCGGGGTCAGCCCCAGCATTTT	CASSGLAGRGQPQHF
-	TRBV4-3	TRBJ2-3	15	TRBD1	TGCGCCAGCAGCCAAGAATACAGGGGCCCAGATACGCAGTATTTT	CASSQEYRGPDTQYF
-	TRBV5-4	TRBJ2-2	16	-	TGTGCCAGCAGCTTGGACGCGGGGATGTCGGTCGGGGAGCTGTTTTTT	CASSLDAGMSVGELFF
-	TRBV2	TRBJ2-7	14	TRBD1	TGTGCCAGCAGTGAACAGGGGGCGACCTACGAGCAGTACTTC	CASSEQGATYEQYF
-	TRBV14	TRBJ2-1	14	-	TGTGCCAGCAGCCGCGAGACAGGAATCGATGAGCAGTTCTTC	CASSRETGIDEQFF
-	TRBV6-5	TRBJ1-2	13	-	TGTGCCAGCAGTTACGGCCAGCAACATGGCTACACCTTC	CASSYGQQHGYTF
-	TRBV7-2	TRBJ2-1	16	TRBD2	TGTGCCAGCAGCTTCTATAGCGGGGGGCGTGACAATGAGCAGTTCTTC	CASSFYSGGRDNEQFF
-	TRBV11-1	TRBJ2-7	13	-	TGTGCCAGCAGCTTATCCCCAGCCTACGAGCAGTACTTC	CASSLSPAYEQYF
-	TRBV5-1	TRBJ2-3	15	-	TGCGCCAGCAGCTTGTGGGGCAGCTACACAGATACGCAGTATTTT	CASSLWGSYTDTQYF
few	TRBV4-1	TRBJ2-6	14	-	TGCGCCAGCACCACAACCGGTGGGGCCAACGTCCTGACTTTC	CASTTTGGANVLTF
-	TRBV6-6	TRBJ1-1	12	-	TGTGCCAGCAGTTACGGAGTTGTTGAAGCTTTCTTT	CASSYGVVEAFF
-	TRBV19	TRBJ2-2	15	-	TGTGCCAGTATAGGACCGGACAGTTACACCGGGGAGCTGTTTTTT	CASIGPDSYTGELFF
-	TRBV5-1	TRBJ2-1	14	-	TGCGCCACCCGAACCGTACCCAATGAGAATGAGCAGTTCTTC	CATRTVPNENEQFF
-	TRBV4-1	TRBJ2-2	14	-	TGCGCCAGCAGCCAAGATCGAGGGACCGGGGAGCTGTTTTTT	CASSQDRGTGELFF
-	TRBV7-9	TRBJ2-1	13	-	TGTGCCAGCACTACTATGTGGAGATCTCATCTGGTCTTC	CASTTMWRSHLVF
-	TRBV19	TRBJ2-7	15	TRBD2	TGTGCCAGTAGTATAACCCCAGCGGGGAGATACGAGCAGTACTTC	CASSITPAGRYEQYF
-	TRBV30	TRBJ2-1	16	TRBD2	TGTGCCTGGAGTGTACCATTGGCTAGCGGGGACGGTGAGCAGTTCTTC	CAWSVPLASGDGEQFF
-	TRBV9	TRBJ2-1	15	-	TGTGCCAGCAGCGTAGAATCAGCGATCTACAATGAGCAGTTCTTC	CASSVESAIYNEQFF
few	TRBV10-3	TRBJ2-2	15	-	TGTGCCATCAGTCAGATGGACAGGAACACCGGGGAGCTGTTTTTT	CAISQMDRNTGELFF
-	TRBV9	TRBJ1-5	14	TRBD1	TGTGCCAGCAGCGTGACAGGGGACAATCAGCCCCAGCATTTT	CASSVTGDNQPQHF
-	TRBV5-1	TRBJ2-1	15	TRBD1	TGCGCCAGCAGCTTGGACAGGGGCGCCTACAATGAGCAGTTCTTC	CASSLDRGAYNEQFF
-	TRBV19	TRBJ1-5	17	TRBD1	TGTGCCAGTAGTATACGGGTCAGGGGGGGAAGCAATCAGCCCCAGCATTTT	CASSIRVRGGSNQPQHF
-	TRBV5-1	TRBJ2-1	17	TRBD2	TGCGCCAGCAGCGTCGGACTAGCGGGGCACTCCTACAATGAGCAGTTCTTC	CASSVGLAGHSYNEQFF
once	TRBV30	TRBJ1-3	13	TRBD1	TGTGCCTGGATAACAGGGGCTGGAAACACCATATATTTT	CAWITGAGNTIYF
-	TRBV9	TRBJ2-2	17	-	TGTGCCAGCAGCGTTTTCGTTCAGGGGAGCGACACCGGGGAGCTGTTTTTT	CASSVFVQGSDTGELFF
-	TRBV5-1	TRBJ1-2	14	TRBD1	TGCGCCAGCATGGGGACAGGGACGGGCTATGGCTACACCTTC	CASMGTGTGYGYTF
-	TRBV25-1	TRBJ2-7	13	TRBD1	TGTGCCAGCAAAGGCCGGGACAGGGACGAGCAGTACTTC	CASKGRDRDEQYF
-	TRBV5-1	TRBJ2-2	17	TRBD2	TGCGCCAGCAGCTTAGGCCTAGCGGGAACTAACACCGGGGAGCTGTTTTTT	CASSLGLAGTNTGELFF
-	TRBV19	TRBJ2-3	16	-	TGTGCCAGTAGTATAGGTATTCGACCTAGCACAGATACGCAGTATTTT	CASSIGIRPSTDTQYF
-	TRBV28	TRBJ2-6	18	TRBD1	TGTGCCAGCAGTTCCCCGGGACAGGGGTTCGGTGGGGCCAACGTCCTGACTTTC	CASSSPGQGFGGANVLTF